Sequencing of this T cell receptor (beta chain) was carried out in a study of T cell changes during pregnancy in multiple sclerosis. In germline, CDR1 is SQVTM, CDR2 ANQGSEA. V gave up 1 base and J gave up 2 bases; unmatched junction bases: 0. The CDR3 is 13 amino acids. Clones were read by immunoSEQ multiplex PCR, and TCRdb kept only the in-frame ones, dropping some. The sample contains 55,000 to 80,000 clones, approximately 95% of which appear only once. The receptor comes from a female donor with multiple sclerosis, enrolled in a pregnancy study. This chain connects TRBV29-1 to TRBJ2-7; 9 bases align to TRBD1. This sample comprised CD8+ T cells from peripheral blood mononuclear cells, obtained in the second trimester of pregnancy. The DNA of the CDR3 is TGCAGCGTTGAAGGGACAGGGGCCTACGAGCAGTACTTC. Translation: CSVEGTGAYEQYF.